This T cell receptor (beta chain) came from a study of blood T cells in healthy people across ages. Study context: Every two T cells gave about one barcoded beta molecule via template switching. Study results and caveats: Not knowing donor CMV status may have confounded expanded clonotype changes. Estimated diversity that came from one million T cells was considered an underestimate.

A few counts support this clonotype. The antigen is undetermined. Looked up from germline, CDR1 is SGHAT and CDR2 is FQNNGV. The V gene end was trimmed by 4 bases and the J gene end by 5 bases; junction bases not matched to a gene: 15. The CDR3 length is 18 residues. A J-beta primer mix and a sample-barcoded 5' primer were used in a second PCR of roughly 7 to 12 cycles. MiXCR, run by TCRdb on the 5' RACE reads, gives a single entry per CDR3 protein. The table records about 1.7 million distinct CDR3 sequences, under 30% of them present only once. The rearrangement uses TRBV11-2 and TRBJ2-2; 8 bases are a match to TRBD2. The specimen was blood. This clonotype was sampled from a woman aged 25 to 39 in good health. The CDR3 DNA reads TGTGCCAGCAGCTCCCTTCATGAAGCGGGGGTCCTTACCGGGGAGCTGTTTTTT. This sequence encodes CASSSLHEAGVLTGELFF.